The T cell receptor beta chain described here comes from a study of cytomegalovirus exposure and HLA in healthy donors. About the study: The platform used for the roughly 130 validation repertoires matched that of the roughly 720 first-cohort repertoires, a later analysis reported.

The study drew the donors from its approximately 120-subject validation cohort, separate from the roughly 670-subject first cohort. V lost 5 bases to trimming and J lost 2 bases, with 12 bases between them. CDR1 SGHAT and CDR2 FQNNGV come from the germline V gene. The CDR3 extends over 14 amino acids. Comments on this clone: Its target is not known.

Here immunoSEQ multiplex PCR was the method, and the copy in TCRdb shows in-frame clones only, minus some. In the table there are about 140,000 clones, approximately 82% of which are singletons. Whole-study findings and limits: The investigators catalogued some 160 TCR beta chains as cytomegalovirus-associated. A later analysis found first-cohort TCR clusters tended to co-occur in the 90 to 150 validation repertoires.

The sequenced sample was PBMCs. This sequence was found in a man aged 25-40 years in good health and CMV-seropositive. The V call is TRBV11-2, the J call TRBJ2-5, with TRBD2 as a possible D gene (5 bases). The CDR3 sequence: CASSPGLKQETQYF. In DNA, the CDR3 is TGTGCCAGCAGCCCAGGACTGAAACAAGAGACCCAGTACTTC.